Shown below are 29 T cell receptor beta chains from a single sample sequenced in a study of blood T cells in healthy people across ages. Using a J-beta primer mix together with a sample-barcoded 5' primer, a second PCR was run for roughly 7 to 12 cycles. TCRdb reanalysed the 5' RACE reads using MiXCR and keeps one entry per CDR3 protein. The top ten hold around 2.1% of the sample, which has about 1.8 million distinct CDR3 sequences, 40% to 55% seen once. The sequenced sample was blood. These receptor sequences come from a woman aged 40-49 years in good health.

The chain is built from TRBV20-1 and TRBJ2-1, with D perhaps matching TRBD1 (6 bases). Trimming shortened V by 4 bases and J by 0 bases, and 10 bases separated the two germline ends. CDR3 length equals 14 residues. From germline, CDR1 is DFQATT and CDR2 SNEGSKA (reference sequence). The chain's CDR3 is CSAMWGRSYNEQFF. As DNA, the CDR3 is TGCAGTGCTATGTGGGGGCGCTCCTACAATGAGCAGTTCTTC.

The genes are TRBV28 and TRBJ2-1; 8 bases align to TRBD2. The CDR3 is made up of 13 amino acids. Germline CDR1 is MDHEN and CDR2 is SYDVKM. Germline trimming cut 6 bases from V and 6 bases from J; bases unmatched to any gene: 4. Here the CDR3 reads CASSKTSGNEQFF. Here the CDR3 DNA reads TGTGCCAGCAGCAAAACTAGCGGCAATGAGCAGTTCTTC.

This clonotype appeared a few times. The gene calls are TRBV6-2 or TRBV6-3 and TRBJ1-2, with no clear D. The CDR3 spans 13 residues. V lost 6 bases and J 5 bases, leaving 13 bases between the germline ends. Germline V lookup: CDR1 MNHEY, CDR2 SVGEGT. DNA of the CDR3: TGTGCCAGCAGCGCCTCCTTATTATATGGCTACACCTTC. Protein: CASSASLLYGYTF.

This chain uses TRBV6-2 or TRBV6-3 with TRBJ1-2, with D maybe TRBD1 (6 bases). With 4 bases removed from V and 8 bases from J, the gap between germline ends came to 17 bases. This CDR3 contains 14 residues. Germline CDR1 and CDR2: MNHEY and SVGEGT. CDR3 DNA sequence: TGTGCCAGCAGTTCTCAGGGGACGGGGATCGGCTACACCTTC. It encodes CASSSQGTGIGYTF.

This sequence joins TRBV24-1 and TRBJ1-6; D perhaps matches TRBD1 (5 bases). Germline V gene sequence: CDR1 KGHDR, CDR2 SFDVKD. There are 13 residues in the CDR3. V shed 5 bases and J shed 10 bases, with 11 bases lying between them. The CDR3 DNA reads as TGTGCCACCAGTGCCGATGGGGGATCACCCCTCCACTTT. Protein product: CATSADGGSPLHF.

The genes are TRBV12-3 or TRBV12-4 and TRBJ2-3, with 10 bases lining up with TRBD2. This CDR3 spans 16 amino acids. After removal of 2 bases from V and 4 bases from J, the junction contained 6 bases not matched to a gene. CDR3 sequence: CASSLRSGGAPDTQYF. CDR3 nucleotide sequence: TGTGCCAGCAGTTTAAGGAGCGGGGGGGCCCCAGATACGCAGTATTTT.

This chain uses TRBV4-2 with TRBJ2-5, with 9 nucleotides matching TRBD2. V was clipped by 4 bases and J by 3 bases; unmatched bases: 6. The germline gives CDR1 LGHNA, CDR2 YNFKEQ. This CDR3 spans 15 amino acids. The CDR3 nucleotides read TGTGCCAGCAGCCTTTGGGTAGCGGGGGAAGAGACCCAGTACTTC. Encoded protein: CASSLWVAGEETQYF.

This clonotype was observed a handful of times. The chain employs TRBV14 and TRBJ1-2; no definite D call. The V and J ends lost 4 bases and 5 bases respectively, with 20 bases between them. In germline, CDR1 is SGHDN, CDR2 FVKESK. This CDR3 is built from 16 residues. This chain's CDR3 is CASSPDGRRTPYGYTF. The CDR3 nucleotides read TGTGCCAGCAGCCCGGATGGGCGGCGAACGCCTTATGGCTACACCTTC.

This chain connects TRBV20-1 to TRBJ2-7, with D perhaps being TRBD1 or TRBD2 (5 bases each). Trimming removed 6 bases from V and 2 bases from J, with 17 bases in between. This CDR3 has 14 residues. Germline V gene sequence: CDR1 DFQATT, CDR2 SNEGSKA (reference sequence). The CDR3 DNA reads as TGCAGTGCCGAAGACAGAGACGGGGCCTACGAGCAGTACTTC. Residues: CSAEDRDGAYEQYF.

This clonotype was seen repeatedly, ten times or more. A read error may account for a junction end that differs from germline. The rearrangement joins TRBV5-1 to TRBJ2-5; TRBD1 aligns across 7 bases. In germline, CDR1 is SGHRS, CDR2 YFSETQ. This CDR3 comprises 13 residues. CDR3 region: CASSLQGQETQYF. CDR3 nucleotides: TGTGCCAGCAGCTTACAGGGGCAAGAGACCCAGTACTTC.

This clonotype was observed a few times. The genes are TRBV12-3 or TRBV12-4 and TRBJ2-5, with 8 nucleotides matching TRBD1. CDR3 size: 16 residues. With 5 bases clipped from V and 8 bases from J, the junction kept 16 bases outside the gene matches. CDR3 protein: CASSPRQGPKTDTQYF. The CDR3, as DNA: TGTGCCAGCAGTCCACGACAGGGGCCGAAAACGGATACCCAGTACTTC.

A remark on this clonotype: A read error may produce the germline difference seen at one junction end. This rearrangement joins TRBV7-2 to TRBJ2-4; D is unclear. The J call is doubtful: the DNA matches TRBJ2-5 better. The CDR3 runs 14 residues. CDR1 is SGHTA and CDR2 is FQGNSA in the germline V gene. The CDR3 loop reads CAGSSPGRRETQYF. CDR3 DNA sequence: TGTGCCGGCAGCTCCCCCGGCCGACGGGAGACCCAGTACTTC.

The J gene is TRBJ2-1, the V gene TRBV20-1; 12 positions match TRBD2. Germline V gene lookup returns CDR1 DFQATT and CDR2 SNEGSKA (reference sequence). The CDR3 runs to 13 residues. The junction had 2 bases not matched to a gene; V was cut back by 5 bases and J by 6 bases. The CDR3 region has the DNA TGCAGTGCTCCGGGACTAGCGGGCAATGAGCAGTTCTTC. The encoded protein is CSAPGLAGNEQFF.

This clonotype was recorded a few times. This chain connects TRBV6-2 or TRBV6-3 to TRBJ2-6, with 7 positions matching TRBD2. Germline CDR1 reads MNHEY; CDR2 reads SVGEGT. This CDR3 is 16 amino acids long. V lost 8 bases to trimming and J lost 4 bases; unmatched junction nucleotides: 11. The CDR3 is CASSQTRGEGANVLTF. In DNA, the CDR3 is TGTGCCAGCTCTCAAACCCGGGGGGAAGGGGCCAACGTCCTGACTTTC.

The chain combines TRBV5-1 with TRBJ2-1, with D unresolved. CDR3 length equals 13 residues. Germline V CDR1 and CDR2: SGHRS, YFSETQ. Deletions cut 0 bases from V and 5 bases from J, with 6 bases between. The CDR3 DNA follows: TGCGCCAGCAGCTTGGTTCAGGACAATGAGCAGTTCTTC. The encoded protein is CASSLVQDNEQFF.

This rearrangement joins TRBV2 to TRBJ2-3; 7 bases agree with TRBD2. The V gene's germline CDR1 is SNHLY and CDR2 FYNNEI. The CDR3 sequence is 14 residues long. Losses at the gene ends were 6 bases for V and 4 bases for J; bases not matched to a gene: 7. The CDR3 loop is CASRFLGRADTQYF. The CDR3 DNA reads as TGTGCCAGCAGGTTTTTGGGGAGGGCAGATACGCAGTATTTT.

This clonotype has more than one count but fewer than ten. The chain uses TRBV2 and TRBJ2-5; the match to TRBD1 covers 11 bases. Germline CDR1 and CDR2: SNHLY and FYNNEI. The CDR3 contains 16 residues. Trimming took 2 bases from V and 3 from J; bases not matched to a gene: 5. CDR3 nucleotide sequence: TGTGCCAGCAGTGAATTGGGACAGGGGGTGGAAGAGACCCAGTACTTC. Its translation is CASSELGQGVEETQYF.

Only a few counts were recorded for this clonotype. The chain couples TRBV4-2 to TRBJ2-3, with 10 bases lining up with TRBD2. Germline CDR1 is LGHNA and CDR2 is YNFKEQ. J was trimmed by 6 bases and V by 0 bases; bases with no gene match: 9. This CDR3 has 17 residues. CDR3 DNA sequence: TGTGCCAGCAGCCAAGATGAACTAGCGGGGACCGGGGATACGCAGTATTTT. It is translated as CASSQDELAGTGDTQYF.

V and J are TRBV9 and TRBJ1-2, with TRBD1 identical over 9 bases. Trimming took 3 bases from V and 8 from J; bases not matched to a gene: 14. The CDR3 runs 16 residues. Germline V CDR1 and CDR2: SGDLS, YYNGEE. CDR3 DNA: TGTGCCAGCAGCGACCTACCGGGACAGGGAAATAAGGGCTACACCTTC. This gives the protein CASSDLPGQGNKGYTF.

The chain is built from TRBV3-1 and TRBJ2-7, with D possibly matching TRBD2 (7 bases). The J call may be in error: the DNA end matches TRBJ2-5 better. The CDR3 consists of 15 residues. Germline-derived CDR1 and CDR2 are LGHDT and YNNKEL (reference sequence). As DNA, the CDR3 is TGTGCCAGCAGCCAAGATCTTGGACTAGGGGGGACCCAGTACTTC. Translating it yields CASSQDLGLGGTQYF.

The chain has TRBV7-2 and TRBJ1-2; no clear D gene. The germline gives CDR1 SGHTA, CDR2 FQGNSA. V lost 1 base to trimming and J lost 13 bases, with 7 bases between them. This CDR3 comprises 10 residues. This chain's CDR3 is CASSLDVPTF. The CDR3 bases are TGTGCCAGCAGCTTAGATGTGCCCACCTTC.

V is TRBV4-1 and J is TRBJ1-5; D is undetermined. Germline-derived CDR1 and CDR2 are MGHRA and YSYEKL. This CDR3 region has 15 residues. V was pared by 1 base and J by 5 bases, with 12 bases between. The CDR3 spells CASSQGQGYDQPQHF. The CDR3 nucleotides are TGCGCCAGCAGCCAAGGACAAGGATACGATCAGCCCCAGCATTTT.

Regarding this clonotype: The junction and the germline gene differ at one end; a read error may be behind it. The chain links TRBV7-7 to TRBJ2-3, with 9 bases lining up with TRBD2. Germline V gene sequence: CDR1 SSHAT, CDR2 FNYEAQ (reference sequence). The CDR3 extends over 16 amino acids. The CDR3 reads CASSLRSGRPPDTQYF. Written as DNA, the CDR3 is TGTGCTAGCAGCTTACGTAGCGGGAGACCCCCGGATACGCAGTATTTT.

This rearrangement joins TRBV18 to TRBJ2-1; TRBD1 aligns across 7 bases. Per the germline V gene, CDR1 is KGHSH and CDR2 is LQKENI. The length of the CDR3 is 17 residues. The V and J ends lost 2 bases and 1 base, in that order; junction bases with no gene match: 8. The CDR3 DNA sequence: TGTGCCAGCTCACCAACAATAGGGGGCGTATCCTACAATGAGCAGTTCTTC. The encoded protein is CASSPTIGGVSYNEQFF.

The gene calls are TRBV6-2 or TRBV6-3 and TRBJ2-5; the match to TRBD2 covers 12 bases. Germline assignment: CDR1 MNHEY and CDR2 SVGEGT. The CDR3 loop spans 15 amino acids. The V and J ends lost 2 bases and 4 bases, in that order; junction bases with no gene match: 2. CDR3 coding DNA: TGTGCCAGCAGTTACGAGGGACTAGCGGGAGAGACCCAGTACTTC. Translated, it gives CASSYEGLAGETQYF.

This chain links TRBV25-1 with TRBJ2-5, with D unresolved. The CDR3 has 13 amino acids. V lost 2 bases, J lost 2 bases, and 6 bases lay in between. CDR1 and CDR2 from the germline V gene are MGHDK and SYGVNS. The CDR3 bases are TGTGCCAGCAGTGAAGTGGGGCAAGAGACCCAGTACTTC. Its protein product is CASSEVGQETQYF.

This chain joins TRBV7-2 and TRBJ2-3; TRBD2 is a possible D gene (5 bases). This CDR3 has 18 amino acids. The V end lost 0 bases, the J end lost 0 bases, and 16 bases lay between the germline ends. Germline V lookup: CDR1 SGHTA, CDR2 FQGNSA. The CDR3 sequence is CASSLALGSRLSTDTQYF. The CDR3, as DNA: TGTGCCAGCAGCTTAGCGCTAGGAAGCCGACTAAGCACAGATACGCAGTATTTT.

The chain has TRBV28 and TRBJ2-5; D gene uncertain. Trimming pared 1 base from V and 13 bases from J, leaving 13 bases between. Germline V gene data show CDR1 as MDHEN and CDR2 as SYDVKM. The CDR3 totals 12 residues. The chain's CDR3 is CASSLSADAGYF. CDR3 DNA sequence: TGTGCCAGCAGTTTATCGGCGGACGCAGGGTACTTC.

The V call is TRBV7-2, the J call TRBJ1-2; D is unclear. Germline V gene lookup returns CDR1 SGHTA and CDR2 FQGNSA. The CDR3 is 15 residues long. Between the trimmed V and J ends, which lost 5 bases and 4 bases, there was a span of 17 bases. In DNA, the CDR3 is TGTGCCAGCAGCCCCGCCAGGCCTTCGAGCTATGGCTACACCTTC. Encoded protein: CASSPARPSSYGYTF. Based on the CDR3 plus reference TRBV7-2 and TRBJ1-2, the full variable domain is GAGVSQSPSNKVTEKGKDVELRCDPISGHTALYWYRQSLGQGLEFLIYFQGNSAPDKSGLPSDRFSAERTGGSVSTLTIQRTQQEDSAVYLCASSPARPSSYGYTFGSGTRLTVV.